The 20 T cell receptor beta chains reported below all come from one sample, sequenced in a study of T cell changes during pregnancy in multiple sclerosis. Method: immunoSEQ multiplex PCR; TCRdb's copy keeps in-frame clones and lacks some. The sample holds more than 30,000 clones, around 92% seen once. Sequenced here: CD8+ T cells from peripheral blood mononuclear cells, sampled in the third trimester of pregnancy. Source of these receptors: a female donor with multiple sclerosis, enrolled in a pregnancy study.

This clone was counted once. V is TRBV7-8 and J is TRBJ2-7; D might be TRBD1 (6 bases). Looked up from germline, CDR1 is SGHVS and CDR2 is FQNEAQ. Deletions cut 6 bases from V and 2 bases from J, with 14 bases between. The CDR3 extends over 14 amino acids. The CDR3 coding sequence is TGTGCCAGCAGAGCAGCAGAGGGGGCCTACGAGCAGTACTTC. Its protein is CASRAAEGAYEQYF.

This chain joins TRBV5-6 and TRBJ1-2; D might be TRBD1 (6 bases). Deletions cut 1 base from V and 6 bases from J, with 16 bases between. This CDR3 comprises 15 residues. Germline V gives CDR1 SGHDT, CDR2 YYEEEE. The DNA for the CDR3 is TGTGCCAGCAGCTTGCCCACAGGGTTGGGGGATGGCTACACCTTC. Translating gives CASSLPTGLGDGYTF.

This clone was seen just once. This chain links TRBV9 with TRBJ1-1; D unresolved. CDR1 SGDLS and CDR2 YYNGEE come from the germline V gene. Trimming took 0 bases from V and 1 from J, leaving 13 bases between them. The CDR3 covers 16 residues. The CDR3 loop reads CASSVARDRGNTEAFF. The CDR3 DNA reads as TGTGCCAGCAGCGTAGCCCGCGACCGGGGGAACACTGAAGCTTTCTTT.

The chain links TRBV23-1 to TRBJ1-1; 7 bases map to TRBD1. TRBV23-1 qualifies as an ORF whose function is uncertain. V was clipped by 9 bases and J by 6 bases; unmatched bases: 10. The CDR3 is 13 amino acids. Written as DNA, the CDR3 is TGCGCCAGTCTACAGGGGTTGATCGCTGAAGCTTTCTTT. Amino acids: CASLQGLIAEAFF.

The chain is built from TRBV5-6 and TRBJ2-3, with D possibly matching TRBD1 (5 bases). This CDR3 spans 15 amino acids. V was clipped by 4 bases and J by 0 bases, with 12 bases between them. Germline CDR1 and CDR2: SGHDT and YYEEEE. CDR3 DNA sequence: TGTGCCAGCAGCCAGACAGACCCTAGCACAGATACGCAGTATTTT. Translation: CASSQTDPSTDTQYF.

The V and J genes are TRBV10-3 and TRBJ1-2; D might be TRBD1 (6 bases). The length of the CDR3 is 12 residues. Per germline, CDR1 ENHRY and CDR2 SYGVKD. Trimming removed 4 bases at V and 3 bases at J, with 6 bases between. The chain's CDR3 is CAISGTDYGYTF. The CDR3 DNA is TGTGCCATCAGTGGGACAGACTATGGCTACACCTTC.

The V call is TRBV6-5, the J call TRBJ2-7; 9 nucleotides align to TRBD2. The CDR3 runs 14 residues. In germline, CDR1 is MNHEY, CDR2 SVGAGI. The trim removed 6 bases at V and 3 bases at J, leaving 6 bases unmatched. The CDR3 bases are TGTGCCAGCAGAGTAGCGGGGGCCTTCTACGAGCAGTACTTC. Translated, it gives CASRVAGAFYEQYF.

A word on this clone: This sample also contains other DNA sequences that code for the same CDR3. The gene calls are TRBV7-9 and TRBJ1-1; 7 bases fit TRBD1. The CDR3 has 13 residues. Trimming at V came to 1 base and at J to 7 bases, leaving 3 bases not matched to a gene. Germline CDR1 SEHNR, CDR2 FQNEAQ (reference sequence). The DNA for the CDR3 is TGTGCCAGCAGCTTAGGTCAGGGGGGTGAAGCTTTCTTT. Its translation: CASSLGQGGEAFF.

In regard to this clone: One junction end does not reproduce the germline sequence, and a read error may be involved. The chain links TRBV13 to TRBJ1-1; possibly TRBD1 for D (6 bases). Per germline, CDR1 PRHDT and CDR2 FYEKMQ (reference sequence). The CDR3 has 14 residues. CDR3 DNA sequence: TGCGCCAGCAGCCATTATGACAGGACCACTGAAGCTTTCTTT. It codes for CASSHYDRTTEAFF.

This clone was seen only once. The rearrangement uses TRBV7-6 and TRBJ1-2; D call uncertain. V was pared by 5 bases and J by 0 bases, with 13 bases between. This CDR3 has 15 residues. Germline V gene data show CDR1 as SGHVS and CDR2 as FNYEAQ. CDR3 residues: CASSPTAGANYGYTF. In DNA, the CDR3 is TGTGCCAGCAGCCCCACCGCGGGAGCTAACTATGGCTACACCTTC. The variable domain in full, with the rest retrieved from reference TRBV7-6 and TRBJ1-2, is GAGVSQSPRYKVTKRGQDVALRCDPISGHVSLYWYRQALGQGPEFLTYFNYEAQQDKSGLPNDRFSAERPEGSISTLTIQRTEQRDSAMYRCASSPTAGANYGYTFGSGTRLTVV.

V and J are TRBV2 and TRBJ2-1; D gene ambiguous. Between the trimmed V and J ends, which lost 2 bases and 7 bases, there was a span of 18 bases. CDR1 is SNHLY, CDR2 FYNNEI, per germline. The CDR3 length is 16 residues. The CDR3 sequence is CASSELVGLLMNEQFF. As DNA, the CDR3 is TGTGCCAGCAGTGAACTTGTGGGCCTCCTAATGAATGAGCAGTTCTTC.

V and J are TRBV27 and TRBJ2-1, with a tentative D call TRBD1 (5 bases). Germline V CDR1 and CDR2: MNHEY, SMNVEV (reference sequence). V shed 6 bases and J shed 0 bases, with 12 bases lying between them. CDR3 size: 15 residues. CDR3 bases: TGTGCCAGCAGAAGCAGGGAAAGCTCCTACAATGAGCAGTTCTTC. Its protein product is CASRSRESSYNEQFF.

This chain joins TRBV11-2 and TRBJ2-7; 9 bases align to TRBD1. Germline CDR1 and CDR2: SGHAT and FQNNGV. Losses at the gene ends were 1 base for V and 0 bases for J; bases not matched to a gene: 4. The CDR3 is 16 amino acids. CDR3 nucleotide sequence: TGTGCCAGCAGCTTAGTGGGACAGGGTGGCTCCTACGAGCAGTACTTC. This translates into CASSLVGQGGSYEQYF.

V usage is TRBV5-6 and J usage is TRBJ1-2; weak D call: TRBD1 (5 bases). The CDR3 totals 15 residues. Germline CDR1 reads SGHDT; CDR2 reads YYEEEE. Between the trimmed V and J ends, which lost 1 base and 4 bases, there was a span of 14 bases. The CDR3 loop reads CASSLPSKGFYGYTF. The CDR3 nucleotides read TGTGCCAGCAGCTTGCCCTCTAAGGGGTTCTATGGCTACACCTTC.

The chain uses TRBV4-1 and TRBJ1-1; D is unresolved. Per germline, CDR1 MGHRA and CDR2 YSYEKL. CDR3 length: 14 residues. The V and J ends lost 0 bases and 1 base respectively, with 6 bases between them. The CDR3 protein is CASSQDTGNTEAFF. CDR3 bases: TGCGCCAGCAGCCAAGATACGGGGAACACTGAAGCTTTCTTT.

The sample holds one count of this clone. This chain connects TRBV5-6 to TRBJ2-3, with a tentative D call TRBD2 (7 bases). Germline values: CDR1 SGHDT, CDR2 YYEEEE. Deletions cut 2 bases from V and 0 bases from J, with 13 bases between. This CDR3 has 16 residues. The CDR3 bases are TGTGCCAGCAGCTTCGGGGCGGGGGCGAGCACAGATACGCAGTATTTT. It specifies CASSFGAGASTDTQYF. The full variable domain, with the rest looked up from reference TRBV5-6 and TRBJ2-3, is DAGVTQSPTHLIKTRGQQVTLRCSPKSGHDTVSWYQQALGQGPQFIFQYYEEEERQRGNFPDRFSGHQFPNYSSELNVNALLLGDSALYLCASSFGAGASTDTQYFGPGTRLTVL.

This chain connects TRBV7-9 to TRBJ2-5, with no clear D. Germline V gives CDR1 SEHNR, CDR2 FQNEAQ (reference sequence). This CDR3 contains 11 residues. Trimming shortened V by 3 bases and J by 10 bases, and 9 bases separated the two germline ends. The CDR3 nucleotides read TGTGCCAGCAGCTTCGACATTATCCAGTACTTC. Translated, it gives CASSFDIIQYF.

V usage is TRBV19 and J usage is TRBJ1-2; the D gene is possibly TRBD1 (6 bases). The CDR3 spans 17 residues. From germline, CDR1 is LNHDA and CDR2 SQIVND (reference sequence). V was shortened by 8 bases and J by 5 bases, with 27 bases between the two germline ends. The chain's CDR3 is CASPPIRWGGSIYGYTF. CDR3 coding DNA: TGTGCCAGTCCTCCTATCCGTTGGGGGGGCTCAATATATGGCTACACCTTC.

This clone has just a few counts. The chain recombines TRBV6-5 with TRBJ2-2; D is perhaps TRBD2 (5 bases). CDR3 length: 16 residues. Germline CDR1 MNHEY, CDR2 SVGAGI. The V end lost 2 bases, the J end lost 6 bases, and 16 bases lay between the germline ends. CDR3 loop: CASSYRGQDGAGELFF. The CDR3 DNA is TGTGCCAGCAGTTACCGCGGGCAGGATGGCGCCGGGGAGCTGTTTTTT.

V gene TRBV25-1 combines with J gene TRBJ2-3; TRBD2 matches at 15 bases. V shed 6 bases and J 1 base; nucleotides not matched to a gene: 8. Germline-derived CDR1 and CDR2 are MGHDK and SYGVNS. The CDR3 consists of 18 residues. The CDR3 region has the DNA TGTGCCAGCAGACTCGGGACTAGCGGGGGGCAAGGCACAGATACGCAGTATTTT. This sequence encodes CASRLGTSGGQGTDTQYF.